This TCR beta chain comes out of a study of blood T cell repertoires in COVID-19 (dated by TCRdb to 2018 to 2020). Describing the broader study: Samples covering the acute and convalescent phases of COVID-19 were provided by collaborators in the United States, Italy and Spain. Where HLA class I and class II types were available, the types were taken from metadata supplied by the sample provider, not from assay-based typing. The sample metadata nearly always contained a de-identified subject ID, COVID-19 status, age in years and sex. A freely available public database, intended as a resource for researchers studying the immune response to SARS-CoV-2, is where the repertoires were released. The samples were drawn from two sources: the first 160 participants of the ongoing ImmuneRACE study, and 1,254 subjects contributed by 6 global collaborators. Subjects who had been exposed to COVID-19, were actively infected with it, or had recovered from it provided the deeply sampled blood TCRbeta repertoires that made up the dataset. The material from the prospective study consisted of cDNA or gDNA derived from T cells, B-cell-depleted T cells, or PBMCs. The research as a whole found: Clinical and demographic metadata were provided uncurated, with the amount varying by source and participant.

Participants in the prospective study were enrolled through a virtual design, were aged 18 to 89 years, and lived in 24 United States geographic areas. In the prospective study, cohorts were assigned on the basis of participant-reported clinical history obtained from a screening survey and a study questionnaire. Recovered participants in ImmuneRACE Cohort 3 were defined by two consecutive negative NP/OP PCR tests, clearance by a healthcare professional, or resolution of symptoms. Each participant in the prospective study had whole blood, serum and a nasopharyngeal or oropharyngeal swab collected by mobile phlebotomists. Prospective study participants could optionally give additional blood draws and questionnaires over an approximately two-month period. Before DNA extraction, blood samples from the prospective study were shipped at room temperature or frozen. Measured from the cysteine to the phenylalanine, the CDR3 is 18 residues long. The sequence is cut down to CDR3 DNA, 54 bases in frame from base 1. Trimming costs V 2 bases and J 0 bases, and their ends lie 14 bases apart. From a lookup of the germline V gene, CDR1 and CDR2 are MDHEN and SYDVKM.

The immunoSEQ Assay, a bias-controlled multiplex PCR, was used to amplify TCRbeta CDR3 regions from genomic DNA. As for the authors' bioinformatics: Within the assay, amplification of reference gene primers was used to estimate how many nucleated cells each sample contained. Sequence reads were collapsed and filtered to measure the absolute abundance of every unique TCRbeta CDR3 rearrangement. For each sample, productive Simpson clonality was calculated by taking the square root of Simpson's diversity index across productive rearrangements. As stored in TCRdb, this immuneACCESS dataset retains in-frame rearrangements with V and J assigned. A fraction of the clones does not appear; measured against another copy, unresolved V genes explain less than half of the discrepancy, and the remainder lacks a known reason. For V, J and clone size, that table is used; D and trimming come from the DNA. Recorded for this sample are more than 110,000 clones; roughly 85% of them occurred a single time. The ten largest clones capture about 4.1% of the sample.

To note about this clone: No cognate antigen has been identified for it. No much larger clone is present one base from it, and per-base qualities are unavailable.

The sample consisted of PBMCs or T cells enriched from blood (not recorded which). The sequence was obtained from a man in his fifties who had recovered from COVID-19. In this chain, TRBV28 is recombined with TRBJ2-6, with TRBD1 perhaps the D gene, on 6 matching bases. The DNA reads as follows: TGTGCCAGCAGTTTACCCCTAGGACAGTTCTCTGGGGCCAACGTCCTGACTTTC. This encodes CASSLPLGQFSGANVLTF.